Sequencing of this T cell receptor beta chain was carried out in a study of PD-L1 blockade in urothelial cancer. In the study overall: A median approximately 150,000 T cells were found in blood samples.

Time point defined: pretreatment peripheral blood. Pretreatment and on-treatment blood mononuclear cell samples were taken, totaling between 1 and 8 time points per patient. Measured with immunoSEQ multiplex PCR; TCRdb has only the in-frame clones, and not every one. The table shows 60,000 to 75,000 clones, with approximately 83% occurring only once. Trimming pared 5 bases from V and 7 bases from J, leaving 15 bases between. The CDR3 contains 14 residues. Germline V gene data show CDR1 as SGDLS and CDR2 as YYNGEE. The clonotype was recovered from a man between 60 and 75 years old with urothelial cancer. V usage is TRBV9 and J usage is TRBJ1-4; TRBD1 might be the D (5 bases). The material sequenced was PBMCs, taken around atezolizumab (anti-PD-L1) treatment. The CDR3 sequence is CASSRTGSTEKLFF. The CDR3 nucleotides read TGTGCCAGCAGTCGAACAGGTAGTACTGAAAAACTGTTTTTT.